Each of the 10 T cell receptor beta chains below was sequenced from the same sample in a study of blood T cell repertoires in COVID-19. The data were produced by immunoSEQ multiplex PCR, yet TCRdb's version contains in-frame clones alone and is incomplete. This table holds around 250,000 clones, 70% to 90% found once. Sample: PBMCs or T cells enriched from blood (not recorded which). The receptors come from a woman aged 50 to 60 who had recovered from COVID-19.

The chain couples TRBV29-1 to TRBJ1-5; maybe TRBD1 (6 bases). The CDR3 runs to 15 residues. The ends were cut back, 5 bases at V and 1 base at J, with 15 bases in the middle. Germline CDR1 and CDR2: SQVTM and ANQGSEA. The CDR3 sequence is CSVWEGEMSNQPQHF. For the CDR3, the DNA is TGCAGCGTTTGGGAGGGGGAGATGAGCAATCAGCCCCAGCATTTT.

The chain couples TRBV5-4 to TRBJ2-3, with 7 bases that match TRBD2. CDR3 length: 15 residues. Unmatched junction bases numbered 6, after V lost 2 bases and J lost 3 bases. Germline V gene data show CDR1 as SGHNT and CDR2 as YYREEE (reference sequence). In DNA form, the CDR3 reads TGTGCCAGCAGCTTCGGGCGGGAGCGAACAGATACGCAGTATTTT. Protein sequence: CASSFGRERTDTQYF.

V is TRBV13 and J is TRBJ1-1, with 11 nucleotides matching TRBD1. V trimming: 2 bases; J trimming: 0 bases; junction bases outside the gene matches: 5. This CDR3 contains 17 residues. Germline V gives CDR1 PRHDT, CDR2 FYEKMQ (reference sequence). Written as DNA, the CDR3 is TGTGCCAGCAGCTTAAGTGGGACAGGGGGAATGAACACTGAAGCTTTCTTT. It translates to CASSLSGTGGMNTEAFF.

The CDR3 DNA reads TGTGCCAGCAGTCATCCGGGGGGGACAGGGCAAAATGAGCAGTTCTTC. Its protein product is CASSHPGGTGQNEQFF. The chain recombines TRBV2 with TRBJ2-1, with D perhaps matching TRBD1 (9 bases). This CDR3 has 16 amino acids. Germline CDR1 SNHLY, CDR2 FYNNEI. V lost 5 bases, J lost 7 bases, and 21 bases lay in between.

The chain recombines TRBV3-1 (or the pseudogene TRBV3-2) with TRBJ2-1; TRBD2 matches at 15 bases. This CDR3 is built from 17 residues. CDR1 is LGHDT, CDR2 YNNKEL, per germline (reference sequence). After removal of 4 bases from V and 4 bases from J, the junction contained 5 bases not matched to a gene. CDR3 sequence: CASSPEGLAGGYNEQFF. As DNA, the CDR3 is TGTGCCAGCAGCCCAGAAGGACTAGCGGGGGGGTACAATGAGCAGTTCTTC.

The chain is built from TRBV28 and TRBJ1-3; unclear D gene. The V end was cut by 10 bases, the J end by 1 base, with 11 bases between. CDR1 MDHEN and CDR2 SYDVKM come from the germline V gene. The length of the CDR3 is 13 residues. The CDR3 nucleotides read TGTGCCACCGGGAGTTTTTCTGGAAACACCATATATTTT. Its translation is CATGSFSGNTIYF.

CDR3 region: CASSSDRSMLFF. The CDR3 nucleotides are TGCGCCAGCAGCTCTGACAGGTCTATGCTGTTCTTC. This sequence joins TRBV5-1 and TRBJ2-1, with a possible D match to TRBD1 (6 bases). The V end lost 3 bases, the J end lost 15 bases, and 16 bases lay between the germline ends. CDR3 length: 12 amino acids. Germline values: CDR1 SGHRS, CDR2 YFSETQ.

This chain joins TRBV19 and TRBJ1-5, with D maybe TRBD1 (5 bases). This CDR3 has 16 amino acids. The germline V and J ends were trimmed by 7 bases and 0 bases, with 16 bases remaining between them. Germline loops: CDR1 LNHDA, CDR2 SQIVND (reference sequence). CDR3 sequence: CASTLGHLHSNQPQHF. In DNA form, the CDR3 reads TGTGCCAGTACCCTGGGGCACCTACATAGCAATCAGCCCCAGCATTTT.

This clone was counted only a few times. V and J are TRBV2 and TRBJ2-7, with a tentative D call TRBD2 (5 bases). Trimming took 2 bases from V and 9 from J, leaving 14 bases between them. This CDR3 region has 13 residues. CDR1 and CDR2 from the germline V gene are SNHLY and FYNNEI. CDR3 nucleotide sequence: TGTGCCAGCAGTGAAAGTCCGGGGTTTGGGCAGTACTTC. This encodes CASSESPGFGQYF. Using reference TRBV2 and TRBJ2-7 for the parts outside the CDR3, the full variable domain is EPEVTQTPSHQVTQMGQEVILRCVPISNHLYFYWYRQILGQKVEFLVSFYNNEISEKSEIFDDQFSVERPDGSNFTLKIRSTKLEDSAMYFCASSESPGFGQYFGPGTRLTVT.

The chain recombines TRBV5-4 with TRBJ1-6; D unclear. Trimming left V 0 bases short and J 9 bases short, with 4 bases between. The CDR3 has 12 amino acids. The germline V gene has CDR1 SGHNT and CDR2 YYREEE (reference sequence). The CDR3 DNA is TGTGCCAGCAGCTTGGACGGTTCACCCCTCCACTTT. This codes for CASSLDGSPLHF.